This TCR beta chain was retrieved from a study of T-cell memory formation after mild COVID-19. Study-wide results and caveats: Contracting clones from day 15 to 85 had balanced CD4/CD8; later expanders favoured CD4+. Second-wave clones reaching peak frequency on day 37 lacked confirmed SARS-CoV-2 specificity. The main location of contracting CD4+ clones was CM and EM, and that of contracting CD8+ clones was EMRA.

Germline lookup yields CDR1 SGHTA and CDR2 FQGTGA. Trimming shortened V by 5 bases and J by 9 bases, and 17 bases separated the two germline ends. The CDR3 consists of 14 residues. After 5'RACE with constant-segment primers, TCR alpha and TCR beta cDNA libraries carrying sample barcodes and UMIs were obtained. TCRdb used MiXCR to reprocess the 5' RACE reads, holding one entry per CDR3 protein. The repertoire includes about 250,000 distinct CDR3 sequences, roughly 17% of them detected once, and under 25% sits in the top ten. This clonotype showed up just a few times. Its antigen is unidentified. The specimen was PBMCs or a T cell subset sorted from them (not recorded which). The sequence was obtained from a man aged 18 to 29 who had mild COVID-19 (a few samples of this study predate the infection). Cell type and time point are not known. The chain has TRBV7-3 and TRBJ2-1, with unresolved D. The CDR3 sequence is CASSSTGPKGEQFF. The CDR3 nucleotides read TGTGCCAGCAGCAGTACCGGGCCGAAGGGTGAGCAGTTCTTC. Complete variable domain (other parts from reference TRBV7-3 and TRBJ2-1): GAGVSQTPSNKVTEKGKYVELRCDPISGHTALYWYRQSLGQGPEFLIYFQGTGAADDSGLPNDRFFAVRPEGSVSTLKIQRTERGDSAVYLCASSSTGPKGEQFFGPGTRLTVL.